This T cell receptor beta chain was retrieved from a study of response to subunit inactivated influenza vaccine. Notes on the study in general: Few additional T cells are recruited per seasonal influenza vaccination, authors suggested.

The V and J ends lost 8 bases and 7 bases, in that order; junction bases with no gene match: 10. The CDR3 extends over 15 amino acids. The V gene's germline CDR1 is MNHEY and CDR2 SVGEGT. MiXCR was run by TCRdb on the RT-PCR reads, yielding one entry per CDR3 protein. The sample has approximately 520,000 distinct CDR3 sequences; 25% are singletons. A note on this clonotype: Its specificity is not known.

The J gene is TRBJ2-2, the V gene TRBV6-2 or TRBV6-3; 10 bases agree with TRBD2. The sample here was CD4+ T cells sorted from PBMCs, taken roughly 5 days after vaccination. The sequence derives from a man aged 50 to 59 who received an inactivated influenza vaccine. The CDR3 sequence is CASLSAGGPSGELFF. The DNA of the CDR3 is TGTGCCAGCCTTTCAGCGGGGGGGCCGAGCGGGGAGCTGTTTTTT.